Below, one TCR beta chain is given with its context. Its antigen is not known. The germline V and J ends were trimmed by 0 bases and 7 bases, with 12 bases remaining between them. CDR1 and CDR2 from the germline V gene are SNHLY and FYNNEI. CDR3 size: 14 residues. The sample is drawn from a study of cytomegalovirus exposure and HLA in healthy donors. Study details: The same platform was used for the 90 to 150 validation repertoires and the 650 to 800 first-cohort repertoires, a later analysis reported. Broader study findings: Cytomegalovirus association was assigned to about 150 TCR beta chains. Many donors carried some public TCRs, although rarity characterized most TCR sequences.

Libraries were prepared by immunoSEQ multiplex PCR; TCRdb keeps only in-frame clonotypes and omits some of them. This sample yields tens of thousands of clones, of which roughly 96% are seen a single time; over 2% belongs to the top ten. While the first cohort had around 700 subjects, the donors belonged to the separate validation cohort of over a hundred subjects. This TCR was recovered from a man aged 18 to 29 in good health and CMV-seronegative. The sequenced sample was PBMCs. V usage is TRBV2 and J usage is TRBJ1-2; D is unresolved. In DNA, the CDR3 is TGTGCCAGCAGTGAAGCGCAGGCAGTTCTTGGCTACACCTTC. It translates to CASSEAQAVLGYTF. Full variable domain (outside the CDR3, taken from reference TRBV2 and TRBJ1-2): EPEVTQTPSHQVTQMGQEVILRCVPISNHLYFYWYRQILGQKVEFLVSFYNNEISEKSEIFDDQFSVERPDGSNFTLKIRSTKLEDSAMYFCASSEAQAVLGYTFGSGTRLTVV.